These T cell receptor beta chains were read from a single sample in a study of blood T cell repertoires in COVID-19. Clones were sequenced by immunoSEQ multiplex PCR, and TCRdb holds only the in-frame ones, with some missing. The table includes hundreds of thousands of clones, over 85% detected once. Sequences were obtained from PBMCs or T cells enriched from blood (not recorded which). Receptors originate from a woman aged 25 to 39 who had recovered from COVID-19. Each CDR3 is given with its conserved first and last residue. The order of the fields is CDR3 protein, CDR3 DNA, J gene, D gene, V gene, clone size. The D gene is left open where the match is weak. Some rows mark clone size as missing; the rest say once, few, many or name a class of expanded clone.

CASSRTSEFYEQYF TGTGCCAGCAGCCGGACTAGCGAATTTTACGAGCAGTACTTC TRBJ2-7 TRBD2 TRBV5-4 -
CASSAGIGEQYF TGTGCCAGCAGCGCGGGTATCGGCGAGCAGTACTTC TRBJ2-7 - TRBV5-4 once
CASSLDGSSYNEQFF TGTGCCAGCAGCTTGGACGGGAGCTCCTACAATGAGCAGTTCTTC TRBJ2-1 - TRBV7-2 -
CASSLDRGLGYTF TGTGCCAGCAGCTTGGACAGGGGACTTGGCTACACCTTC TRBJ1-2 TRBD1 TRBV7-9 -
CASSSGQANEKLFF TGCGCCAGCAGCTCGGGACAGGCTAATGAAAAACTGTTTTTT TRBJ1-4 TRBD1 TRBV5-1 once
CASSSRTGNQPQHF TGTGCCAGCAGCTCTAGGACAGGTAATCAGCCCCAGCATTTT TRBJ1-5 TRBD1 TRBV7-2 -
CASSLGRDEAFF TGTGCCAGCAGCCTGGGGCGGGACGAAGCTTTCTTT TRBJ1-1 - TRBV12-3/TRBV12-4 -
CASSPPPGTGVNYGYTF TGTGCCAGCAGCCCCCCACCCGGGACAGGGGTTAACTATGGCTACACCTTC TRBJ1-2 TRBD1 TRBV7-9 -
CASSSPTHGAPQHF TGTGCCAGCAGTTCCCCTACCCATGGGGCGCCCCAGCATTTT TRBJ1-5 - TRBV6-5 -
CASILEGVVAFF TGTGCCTCCATCCTGGAGGGCGTAGTGGCTTTCTTT TRBJ1-1 - TRBV30 -
CASSGGSGANVLTF TGTGCCAGCTCGGGGGGCTCTGGGGCCAACGTCCTGACTTTC TRBJ2-6 TRBD2 TRBV27 -
CASSNRRQGLTYNEQFF TGTGCCAGTAGTAACCGACGACAGGGGTTAACCTACAATGAGCAGTTCTTC TRBJ2-1 TRBD1 TRBV19 -
CASSIREVAYEQYF TGTGCCAGTAGTATTAGGGAGGTTGCCTACGAGCAGTACTTC TRBJ2-7 - TRBV19 once
CASSLDRTGDSETQYF TGTGCCAGCAGCTTAGACAGGACAGGAGATTCGGAGACCCAGTACTTC TRBJ2-5 TRBD1 TRBV11-3 -
CASSYISGNYNEQFF TGTGCCAGCAGTTACATAAGCGGGAACTACAATGAGCAGTTCTTC TRBJ2-1 TRBD2 TRBV6-2/TRBV6-3 -
CASSLDPSGYTQYF TGTGCCAGCAGCTTAGATCCTAGCGGCTATACGCAGTATTTT TRBJ2-3 TRBD2 TRBV11-2 -
CASRSQINEQFF TGTGCCAGCAGGAGCCAAATCAATGAGCAGTTCTTC TRBJ2-1 - TRBV28 few
CASSQDGFSEYNEQFF TGTGCCAGCAGCCAAGATGGTTTTAGCGAATACAATGAGCAGTTCTTC TRBJ2-1 - TRBV3-1/TRBV3-2 -
CASSSFKMGGRGYTF TGTGCCAGCAGCTCATTCAAAATGGGCGGGCGTGGCTACACCTTC TRBJ1-2 - TRBV28 -
CASSLAFLGLGTLKKSSFNEQFF TGCGCCAGCAGCTTGGCGTTTCTGGGACTAGGGACATTGAAGAAGTCATCGTTCAATGAGCAGTTCTTC TRBJ2-1 TRBD2 TRBV5-1 -
CARDPTNSYNEQFF TGTGCCCGAGACCCGACTAATTCCTACAATGAGCAGTTCTTC TRBJ2-1 - TRBV30 -
CASSLVLLLTGVSNEQFF TGTGCCAGCAGCTTGGTTCTCCTATTGACAGGGGTCAGCAATGAGCAGTTCTTC TRBJ2-1 TRBD1 TRBV5-8 -
CASSYPGQGGYYEQYF TGTGCCAGCAGTTACCCCGGACAGGGGGGGTACTACGAGCAGTACTTC TRBJ2-7 TRBD1 TRBV6-5 -
CASSSARGGEVGYTF TGTGCCAGCAGCTCGGCTAGGGGAGGGGAGGTTGGCTACACCTTC TRBJ1-2 - TRBV5-5 once
CASSVRSFSAGNEQFF TGTGCCAGCAGTGTACGAAGCTTTTCGGCGGGAAATGAGCAGTTCTTC TRBJ2-1 - TRBV2 -
CSVLTGAVDNSPLHF TGCAGCGTTTTGACAGGGGCGGTGGATAATTCACCCCTCCACTTT TRBJ1-6 TRBD1 TRBV29-1 -
CASSQDLLQGPTNEKLFF TGCGCCAGCAGCCAAGATCTTTTACAGGGGCCAACTAATGAAAAACTGTTTTTT TRBJ1-4 TRBD1 TRBV4-3 -
CSASLGASDQPQHF TGCAGTGCTAGTTTGGGGGCATCGGATCAGCCCCAGCATTTT TRBJ1-5 - TRBV20-1 -
CASSLGALSSPLHF TGTGCCAGCAGTTTAGGGGCTTTAAGCTCACCCCTCCACTTT TRBJ1-6 - TRBV27 -
CASSQDWEGKLFF TGTGCCAGCAGCCAAGATTGGGAGGGAAAACTGTTTTTT TRBJ1-4 - TRBV3-1/TRBV3-2 -
CATKGLNPGANVLTF TGTGCCACCAAGGGGCTCAACCCTGGGGCCAACGTCCTGACTTTC TRBJ2-6 - TRBV15 once
CASSYLLTYEQYF TGTGCCAGCAGTTACTTACTAACCTACGAGCAGTACTTC TRBJ2-7 - TRBV6-2/TRBV6-3 once
CASSLVASEETQYF TGCGCCAGCAGCTTGGTAGCCAGTGAAGAGACCCAGTACTTC TRBJ2-5 - TRBV5-1 -
CASSENPSSTDTQYF TGCGCCAGCAGCGAAAACCCTAGCTCCACAGATACGCAGTATTTT TRBJ2-3 - TRBV5-1 -
CASSVESGNLQETQYF TGTGCCAGCAGCGTAGAGTCAGGGAACTTACAAGAGACCCAGTACTTC TRBJ2-5 - TRBV9 -
CASSLLAANNEQFF TGTGCCAGCAGTTTACTAGCGGCGAACAATGAGCAGTTCTTC TRBJ2-1 TRBD2 TRBV27 -
CASSRDRQTQYF TGTGCCAGCAGCCGCGACAGGCAGACCCAGTACTTC TRBJ2-5 - TRBV12-3/TRBV12-4 -
CASSRLPPYNEQFF TGTGCCAGCAGTAGACTCCCGCCCTACAATGAGCAGTTCTTC TRBJ2-1 - TRBV6-6 -
CASSDLAGGDSPLHF TGTGCCAGCAGTGACTTGGCCGGGGGGGATTCACCCCTCCACTTT TRBJ1-6 - TRBV6-4 -
CASSPARDRSTDTQYF TGCGCCAGCAGCCCCGCTCGGGACAGGTCCACAGATACGCAGTATTTT TRBJ2-3 TRBD1 TRBV5-1 once